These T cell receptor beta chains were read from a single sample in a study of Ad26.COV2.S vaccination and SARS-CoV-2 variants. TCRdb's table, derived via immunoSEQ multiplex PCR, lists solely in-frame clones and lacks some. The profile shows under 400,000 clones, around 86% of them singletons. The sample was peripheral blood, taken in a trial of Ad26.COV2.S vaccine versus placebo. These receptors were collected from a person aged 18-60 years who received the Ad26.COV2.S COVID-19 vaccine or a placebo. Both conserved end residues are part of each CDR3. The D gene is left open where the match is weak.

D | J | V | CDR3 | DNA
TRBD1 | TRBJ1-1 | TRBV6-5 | CASSLTGRNTEAFF | TGTGCCAGCAGTTTGACAGGGCGGAACACTGAAGCTTTCTTT
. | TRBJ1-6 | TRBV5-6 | CASSLQGGNSPLHF | TGTGCCAGCAGCTTACAGGGTGGGAATTCACCCCTCCACTTT
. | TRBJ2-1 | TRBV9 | CASSVDLRDEQFF | TGTGCCAGCAGCGTGGACTTACGGGATGAGCAGTTCTTC
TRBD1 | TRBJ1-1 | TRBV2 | CASSEVGQGARLTEAFF | TGTGCCAGCAGTGAAGTTGGACAGGGGGCCCGATTAACTGAAGCTTTCTTT
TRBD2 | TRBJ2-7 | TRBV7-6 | CASSLRKPGTSGRYEQYF | TGTGCCAGCAGCTTACGAAAACCAGGGACTAGCGGACGTTACGAGCAGTACTTC
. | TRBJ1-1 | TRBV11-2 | CASSMVGETEAFF | TGTGCCAGCAGCATGGTGGGCGAGACTGAAGCTTTCTTT
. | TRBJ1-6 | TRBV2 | CASSEFGVEILSPLHF | TGTGCCAGCAGTGAATTCGGGGTTGAGATACTATCACCCCTCCACTTT
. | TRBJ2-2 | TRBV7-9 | CASSPQGGNTGELFF | TGTGCCAGCAGCCCCCAAGGGGGTAACACCGGGGAGCTGTTTTTT
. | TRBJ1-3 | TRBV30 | CAWSKSVTGNTIYF | TGTGCCTGGAGTAAGTCGGTAACTGGAAACACCATATATTTT
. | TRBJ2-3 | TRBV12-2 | CASRPDRPTDTQYF | TGTGCAAGTCGCCCGGACAGGCCCACAGATACGCAGTATTTT
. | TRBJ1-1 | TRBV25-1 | CASSDEGFTEAFF | TGTGCCAGCAGTGACGAGGGGTTCACTGAAGCTTTCTTT
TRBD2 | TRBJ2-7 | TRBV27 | CASSLYGGGARPDYEQYF | TGTGCCAGCAGTTTATATGGCGGGGGGGCGCGGCCGGACTACGAGCAGTACTTC
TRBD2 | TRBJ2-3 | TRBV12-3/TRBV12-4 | CASSRGGADTQYF | TGTGCCAGCAGTCGCGGGGGGGCTGATACGCAGTATTTT
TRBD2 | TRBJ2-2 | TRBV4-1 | CASSQKLAGGAGELFF | TGCGCCAGCAGCCAAAAACTAGCGGGGGGCGCCGGGGAGCTGTTTTTT
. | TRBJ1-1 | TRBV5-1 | CASSWGTTGAAEAFF | TGCGCCAGCAGCTGGGGGACGACAGGAGCAGCTGAAGCTTTCTTT
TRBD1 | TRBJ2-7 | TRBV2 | CAISSQGVTYEQYF | TGTGCCATCTCCTCCCAGGGGGTTACCTACGAGCAGTACTTC
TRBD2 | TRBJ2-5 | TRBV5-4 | CASSFPGLAGEKETQYF | TGTGCCAGCAGCTTTCCGGGACTAGCGGGGGAAAAAGAGACCCAGTACTTC